Listed here is a single T cell receptor beta chain. Antigen: not known. This sample is drawn from a study of chemoradiotherapy in HPV16-positive cancers. Trimming shortened V by 4 bases and J by 4 bases, and 13 bases separated the two germline ends. Germline V CDR1 and CDR2: SGHTA, FQGNSA. The CDR3 has 15 residues. TCRdb's copy holds only in-frame clones and misses some; the assay was immunoSEQ multiplex PCR. The sample shows fewer than 40,000 clones, 80% to 95% of them seen only once. Repeated repertoire sampling spanned the course of chemoradiotherapy. Findings of the study overall: In HPV16-positive patients, HPV-responsive T-cell expansion tracked better recurrence-free survival. Candidate HPV-specific clones and E7-related TCR motifs grew in tumor during treatment. The functional HPV-specific definition rests on just a couple of HPV16-positive patients.

The chain combines TRBV7-2 with TRBJ1-4; D gene unclear. The sequenced sample was blood, obtained from a patient who underwent chemoradiotherapy. This TCR was recovered from a human donor with HPV-associated anogenital cancer. CDR3 sequence reads: CASSSRTGRNEKLFF. The CDR3 DNA reads TGTGCCAGCAGCTCCCGGACTGGGCGTAATGAAAAACTGTTTTTT.